This T cell receptor (beta chain) comes out of a study of T cell responses to AZD1222 COVID-19 vaccine. Findings and caveats of the study: White British ancestry dominated among donors, who included more females, and clonal diversity was possibly underestimated. Every sample of the repertoires postdated the peak T cell response.

The CDR3 loop spans 16 amino acids. V lost 2 bases and J lost 5, with 19 bases in between. Per the germline V gene, CDR1 is SGDLS and CDR2 is YYNGEE. Assay: immunoSEQ multiplex PCR; the TCRdb copy retains only in-frame clones and omits some. The table shows about 150,000 clones, with around 90% occurring only once. Note on this clone: Its antigen is unidentified.

The chain links TRBV9 to TRBJ1-2; D perhaps matches TRBD1 (5 bases). The material sequenced was peripheral blood, taken on day 0 of AZD1222 vaccination. This sequence originates from an adult in good health. The CDR3 protein is CASSVGGTPPEYGYTF. CDR3 DNA sequence: TGTGCCAGCAGCGTCGGTGGGACGCCCCCGGAGTATGGCTACACCTTC. The variable domain in full, with the rest retrieved from reference TRBV9 and TRBJ1-2, is DSGVTQTPKHLITATGQRVTLRCSPRSGDLSVYWYQQSLDQGLQFLIQYYNGEERAKGNILERFSAQQFPDLHSELNLSSLELGDSALYFCASSVGGTPPEYGYTFGSGTRLTVV.